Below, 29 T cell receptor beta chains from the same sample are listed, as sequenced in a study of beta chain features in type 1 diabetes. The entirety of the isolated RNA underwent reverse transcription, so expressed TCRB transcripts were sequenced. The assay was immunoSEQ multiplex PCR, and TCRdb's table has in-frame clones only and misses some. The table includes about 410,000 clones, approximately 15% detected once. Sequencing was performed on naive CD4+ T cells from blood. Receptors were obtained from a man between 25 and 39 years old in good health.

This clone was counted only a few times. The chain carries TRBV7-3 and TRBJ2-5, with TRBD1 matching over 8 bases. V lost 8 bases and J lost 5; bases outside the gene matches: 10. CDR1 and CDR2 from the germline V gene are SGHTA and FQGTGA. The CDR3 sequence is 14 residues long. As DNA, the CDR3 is TGTGCCAGCCACAGGGGGTGGAGCCCTGAGACCCAGTACTTC. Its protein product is CASHRGWSPETQYF.

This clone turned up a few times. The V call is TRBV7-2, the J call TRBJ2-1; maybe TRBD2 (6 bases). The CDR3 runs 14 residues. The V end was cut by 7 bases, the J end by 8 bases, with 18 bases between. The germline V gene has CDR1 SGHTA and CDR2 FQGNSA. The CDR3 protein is CASNRDSTRDEQFF. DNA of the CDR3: TGTGCCAGCAACCGGGACTCCACGAGGGATGAGCAGTTCTTC.

Here the CDR3 reads CASSLHTSARVYNEQFF. Written as DNA, the CDR3 is TGTGCCAGCAGCCTTCATACTAGCGCGAGGGTATACAATGAGCAGTTCTTC. The chain combines TRBV14 with TRBJ2-1; 7 nucleotides agree with TRBD2. The V and J ends lost 4 bases and 4 bases, in that order; junction bases with no gene match: 13. Germline CDR1 is SGHDN and CDR2 is FVKESK. The CDR3 totals 17 residues.

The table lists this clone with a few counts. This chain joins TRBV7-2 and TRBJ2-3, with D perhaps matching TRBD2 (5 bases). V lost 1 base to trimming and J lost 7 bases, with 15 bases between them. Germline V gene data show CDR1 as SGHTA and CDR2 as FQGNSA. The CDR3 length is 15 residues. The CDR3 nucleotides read TGTGCCAGCAGCTTAGTTAGTCCGCGAGGGCATACGCAGTATTTT. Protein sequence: CASSLVSPRGHTQYF.

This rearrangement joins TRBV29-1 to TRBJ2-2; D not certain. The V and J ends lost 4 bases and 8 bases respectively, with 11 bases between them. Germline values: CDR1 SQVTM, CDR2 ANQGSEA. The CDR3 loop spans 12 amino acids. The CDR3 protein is CSVVVRMGELFF. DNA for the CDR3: TGCAGCGTTGTAGTGAGAATGGGGGAGCTGTTTTTT.

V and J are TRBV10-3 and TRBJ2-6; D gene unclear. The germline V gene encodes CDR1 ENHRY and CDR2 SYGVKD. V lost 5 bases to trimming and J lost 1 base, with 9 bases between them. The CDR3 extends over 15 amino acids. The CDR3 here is CAISKDGSGANVLTF. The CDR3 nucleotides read TGTGCCATCAGTAAGGACGGTTCTGGGGCCAACGTCCTGACTTTC.

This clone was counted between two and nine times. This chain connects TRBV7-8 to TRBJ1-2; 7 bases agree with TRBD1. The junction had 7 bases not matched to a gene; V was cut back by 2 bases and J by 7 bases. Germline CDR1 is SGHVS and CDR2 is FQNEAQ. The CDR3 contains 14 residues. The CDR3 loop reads CASSLPGQFGGYTF. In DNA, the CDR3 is TGTGCCAGCAGCTTACCGGGACAGTTCGGTGGCTACACCTTC.

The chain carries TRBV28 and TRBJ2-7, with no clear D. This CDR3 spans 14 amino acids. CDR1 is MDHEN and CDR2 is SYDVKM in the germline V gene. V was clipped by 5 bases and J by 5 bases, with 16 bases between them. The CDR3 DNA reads TGTGCCAGCAGTGCAAATCCACACACGGACGAGCAGTACGTC. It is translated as CASSANPHTDEQYV.

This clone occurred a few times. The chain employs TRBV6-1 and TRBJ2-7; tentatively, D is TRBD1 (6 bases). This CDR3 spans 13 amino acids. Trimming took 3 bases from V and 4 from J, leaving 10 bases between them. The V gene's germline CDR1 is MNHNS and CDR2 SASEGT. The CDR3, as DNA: TGTGCCAGCAGTGAGGACAGCAAATACGAGCAGTACGTC. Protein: CASSEDSKYEQYV.

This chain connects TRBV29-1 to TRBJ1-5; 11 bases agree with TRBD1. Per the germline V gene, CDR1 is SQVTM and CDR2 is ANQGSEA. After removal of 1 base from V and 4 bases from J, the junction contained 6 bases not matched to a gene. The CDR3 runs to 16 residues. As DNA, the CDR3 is TGCAGCGTTGAAGTCGCCGGGACAGGGGGTAATCAGCCCCAGCATTTT. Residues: CSVEVAGTGGNQPQHF.

As DNA, the CDR3 is TGTGCCAGCAGCTTAGAGGCTCTTAATAATTCACCCCTCCACTTT. Its protein is CASSLEALNNSPLHF. The chain is built from TRBV7-9 and TRBJ1-6; D remains unclear. The CDR3 runs to 15 residues. V was cut by 1 base and J by 5 bases, with 9 bases left in between. CDR1 is SEHNR, CDR2 FQNEAQ, per germline (reference sequence).

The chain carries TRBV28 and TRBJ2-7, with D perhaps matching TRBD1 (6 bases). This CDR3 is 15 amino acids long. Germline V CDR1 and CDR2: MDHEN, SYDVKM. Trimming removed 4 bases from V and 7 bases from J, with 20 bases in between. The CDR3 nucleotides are TGTGCCAGCAGTTCAGCCGGGACACAAGACAAAGAGCAGTACTTC. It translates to CASSSAGTQDKEQYF.

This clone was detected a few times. CDR3 residues: CSATANEQFF. CDR3 nucleotide sequence: TGCAGTGCCACGGCCAATGAGCAGTTCTTC. This rearrangement joins TRBV20-1 to TRBJ2-1; the D is unclear. This CDR3 comprises 10 residues. V lost 6 bases and J 6 bases, leaving 6 bases between the germline ends. CDR1 is DFQATT and CDR2 is SNEGSKA in the germline V gene (reference sequence).

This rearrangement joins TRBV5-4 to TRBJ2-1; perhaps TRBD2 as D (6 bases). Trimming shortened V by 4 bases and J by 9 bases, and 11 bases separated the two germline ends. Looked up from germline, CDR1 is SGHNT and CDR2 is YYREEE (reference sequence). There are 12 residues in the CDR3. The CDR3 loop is CASSQEGSEQFF. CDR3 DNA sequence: TGTGCCAGCAGCCAGGAGGGGAGTGAGCAGTTCTTC.

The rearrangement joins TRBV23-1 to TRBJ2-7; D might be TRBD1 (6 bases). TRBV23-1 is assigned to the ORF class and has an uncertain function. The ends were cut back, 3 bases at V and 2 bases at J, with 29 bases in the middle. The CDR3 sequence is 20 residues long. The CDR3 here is CASSHQCPGQGPARAYEQYV. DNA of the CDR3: TGCGCCAGCAGTCATCAGTGTCCGGGACAAGGACCCGCAAGAGCCTACGAGCAGTACGTC.

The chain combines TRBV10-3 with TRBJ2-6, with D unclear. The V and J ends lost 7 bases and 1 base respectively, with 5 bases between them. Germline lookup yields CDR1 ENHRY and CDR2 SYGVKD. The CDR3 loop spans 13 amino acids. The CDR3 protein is CAITSSGANVLTF. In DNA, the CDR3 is TGTGCCATCACCTCTTCTGGGGCCAACGTCCTGACTTTC.

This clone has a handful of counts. Written as DNA, the CDR3 is TGTGCCATCAGTGGGACAGGGGGCGGAATTAGCAATCAGCCCCAGCATTTT. This sequence encodes CAISGTGGGISNQPQHF. The chain has TRBV10-3 and TRBJ1-5; TRBD1 agrees at 11 bases. Germline CDR1 is ENHRY and CDR2 is SYGVKD. The CDR3 loop spans 17 amino acids. V dropped 4 bases and J dropped 0; count of bases not matched to a gene: 5.

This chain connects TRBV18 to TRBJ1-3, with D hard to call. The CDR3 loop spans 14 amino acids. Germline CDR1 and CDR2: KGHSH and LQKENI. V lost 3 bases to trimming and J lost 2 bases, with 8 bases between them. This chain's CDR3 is CASSPEVTGNTIYF. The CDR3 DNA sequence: TGTGCCAGCTCACCGGAGGTAACTGGAAACACCATATATTTT.

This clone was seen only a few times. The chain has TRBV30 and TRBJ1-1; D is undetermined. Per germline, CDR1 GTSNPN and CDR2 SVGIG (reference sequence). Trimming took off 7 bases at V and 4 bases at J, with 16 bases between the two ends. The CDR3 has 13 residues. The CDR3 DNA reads TGTGCCTCCCTGGTAGGGCTGTCCACTGAAGCTTTCTTT. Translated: CASLVGLSTEAFF.

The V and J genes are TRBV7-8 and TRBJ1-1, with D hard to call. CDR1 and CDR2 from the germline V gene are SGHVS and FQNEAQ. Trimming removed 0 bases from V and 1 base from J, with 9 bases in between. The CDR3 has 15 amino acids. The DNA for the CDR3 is TGTGCCAGCAGCTTAGCGGTCGCAGCGAACACTGAAGCTTTCTTT. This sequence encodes CASSLAVAANTEAFF.

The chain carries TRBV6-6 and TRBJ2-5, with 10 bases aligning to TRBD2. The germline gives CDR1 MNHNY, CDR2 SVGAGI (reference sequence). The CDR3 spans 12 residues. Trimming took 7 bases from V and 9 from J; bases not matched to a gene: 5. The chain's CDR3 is CASTVLAGAQYF. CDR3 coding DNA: TGTGCCAGCACGGTCCTAGCGGGGGCCCAGTACTTC.

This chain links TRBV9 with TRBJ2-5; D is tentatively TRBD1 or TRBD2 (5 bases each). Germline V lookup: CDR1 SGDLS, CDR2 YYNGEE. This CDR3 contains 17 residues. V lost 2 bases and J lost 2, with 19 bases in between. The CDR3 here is CASSVGQRDGIQETQYF. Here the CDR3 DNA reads TGTGCCAGCAGCGTTGGGCAGAGGGACGGTATACAAGAGACCCAGTACTTC.

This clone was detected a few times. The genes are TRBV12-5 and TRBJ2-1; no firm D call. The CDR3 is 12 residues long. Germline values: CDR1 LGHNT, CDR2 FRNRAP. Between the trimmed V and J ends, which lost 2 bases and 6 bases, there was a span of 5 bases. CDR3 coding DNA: TGTGCTAGTGGTTTGCCGACCAATGAGCAGTTCTTC. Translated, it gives CASGLPTNEQFF. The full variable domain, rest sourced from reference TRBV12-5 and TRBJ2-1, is DARVTQTPRHKVTEMGQEVTMRCQPILGHNTVFWYRQTMMQGLELLAYFRNRAPLDDSGMPKDRFSAEMPDATLATLKIQPSEPRDSAVYFCASGLPTNEQFFGPGTRLTVL.

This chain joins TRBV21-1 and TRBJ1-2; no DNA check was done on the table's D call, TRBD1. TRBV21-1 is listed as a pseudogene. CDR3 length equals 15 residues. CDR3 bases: TGTGCCAGCAGCAAAGACAGGGCCCCTAACTATGGCTACACCTTC. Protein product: CASSKDRAPNYGYTF.

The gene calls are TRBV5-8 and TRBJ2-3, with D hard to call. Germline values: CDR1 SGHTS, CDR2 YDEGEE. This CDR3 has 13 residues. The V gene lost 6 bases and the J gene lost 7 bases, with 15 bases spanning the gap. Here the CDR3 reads CASILLVQNTQYF. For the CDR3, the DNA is TGTGCCAGCATCTTACTCGTCCAAAATACGCAGTATTTT.

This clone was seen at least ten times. CDR3 sequence reads: CSVEGCYEQYV. The CDR3 DNA sequence: TGCAGCGTTGAGGGGTGCTACGAGCAGTACGTC. The chain has TRBV29-1 and TRBJ2-7; D not certain. The CDR3 spans 11 residues. Germline CDR1 SQVTM, CDR2 ANQGSEA. V shed 3 bases and J shed 3 bases, with 6 bases lying between them.

CDR3 coding DNA: TGTGCCAGCAGCTCCCGGGGCGGGGAGGGCTCCTACAATGAGCAGTTCTTC. It yields the protein CASSSRGGEGSYNEQFF. V and J are TRBV11-2 and TRBJ2-1; TRBD2 agrees at 7 bases. This CDR3 comprises 17 residues. Germline V gives CDR1 SGHAT, CDR2 FQNNGV. With V trimmed by 4 bases and J by 0 bases, 9 bases remained unmatched.

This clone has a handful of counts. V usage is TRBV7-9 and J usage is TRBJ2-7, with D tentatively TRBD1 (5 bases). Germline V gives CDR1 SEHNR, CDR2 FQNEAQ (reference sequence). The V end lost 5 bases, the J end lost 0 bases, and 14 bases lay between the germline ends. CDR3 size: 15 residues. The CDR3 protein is CASSHRQTSSYEQYF. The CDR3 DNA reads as TGTGCCAGCAGCCATCGACAGACGAGCTCCTACGAGCAGTACTTC.

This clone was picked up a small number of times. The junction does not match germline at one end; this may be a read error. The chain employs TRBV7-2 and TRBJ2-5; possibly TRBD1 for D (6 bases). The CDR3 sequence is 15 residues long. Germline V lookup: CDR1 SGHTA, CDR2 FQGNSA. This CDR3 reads CASSVAGQSQETQYF. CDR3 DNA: TGTGCCAGCAGCGTAGCCGGACAGAGCCAAGAGACCCAGTACTTC.